Included here is one T cell receptor beta chain sequence, with context. These data originate in a study of early stage breast cancer tumors. Trimming pared 4 bases from V and 0 bases from J, leaving 4 bases between. The CDR3 is 13 residues long. Germline lookup yields CDR1 SGHTA and CDR2 FQGNSA. Libraries were prepared by immunoSEQ multiplex PCR; TCRdb keeps only in-frame clonotypes and omits some of them. The repertoire includes some 11,000 clones, 70% to 80% of them detected once, and around 23% sits in the top ten. The sample consisted of breast tumor tissue. The V and J genes are TRBV7-2 and TRBJ2-4; D is uncertain. The sequence came from a person aged 35-55 years with breast cancer. CDR3 protein: CASSSGAKNIQYF. CDR3 bases: TGTGCCAGCAGCTCGGGAGCCAAAAACATTCAGTACTTC.